This T cell receptor beta chain was documented in a study of T-cell reconstitution after alpha-beta-depleted transplantation in children (dated by TCRdb to between 2015 and 2016). Looking at the study overall: Using TCR repertoire profiling, the study quantitatively followed how T-cell immune reconstitution unfolded in children after TCRalphabeta/CD19-depleted allogeneic hematopoietic cell transplantation.

Overall study outcomes, separate from this receptor: The frequencies of hyperexpanded clones fell over the following months, and after one year, T-cell counts and TCRbeta diversity were mostly attributed to newly produced T cells. About two months after transplant, the apparently early recovery of alphabetaT-cell counts reportedly depended on just several hundred clones that had expanded rapidly and came from non-depleted graft cells. The high TCRbeta diversity at day 60 in some patients was ascribed to recipient T cells and intrathymic progenitors that had survived conditioning.

This clonotype was detected many times. The antigen it binds to is not known. No much larger clone exists at a distance of one base, and base qualities are not known. The CDR3 goes from the cysteine to the phenylalanine over 16 residues. The only DNA kept is the CDR3, 48 bases in frame from the first base. Based on the germline V gene (reference sequence), the CDR1 and CDR2 sequences are SGHKS and YYEKEE. The V end gives up 0 bases and the J end 2 bases, leaving 6 bases in the junction not matched to a gene. The protocol used for the library was PCR. Data came from an Illumina HiSeq 2500. TCR libraries were prepared with molecular barcoding, using unique molecular identifiers to normalize TCRbeta repertoire quantification. Through fastp at Q25 and MiXCR, TCRdb rebuilt clones from the public reads, retaining in-frame beta chains. Records with the same CDR3 protein are collapsed into one entry carrying the most frequent genes and DNA. The sample table contains hundreds of thousands of distinct CDR3 sequences; only one count was recorded for 10% to 15% of them. 0.65% to 0.9% of the sample is in the top ten clones.

What the treatment or condition label conveys for this sample: allogeneic hematopoietic cell transplantation with graft depleted of TCRalphabeta T cells and CD19 B cells. The transplant recipients were children given TCRalphabeta/CD19-depleted allogeneic hematopoietic cell grafts. This receptor was identified in a girl aged 2-10 years with congenital amegakaryocytic thrombocytopenia, due to receive a stem cell transplant. The starting material was PBMCs, obtained before TCRalphabeta/CD19-depleted stem cell transplant. The chain couples TRBV5-5 to TRBJ1-2; 8 junctional bases match TRBD1. The nucleotide sequence is given as TGTGCCAGCAGCTTGGGACAGGGGCACCCAAACTATGGCTACACCTTC. This encodes CASSLGQGHPNYGYTF. With all but the CDR3 taken from the reference TRBV5-5 and TRBJ1-2 genes, the full variable domain is: DAGVTQSPTHLIKTRGQQVTLRCSPISGHKSVSWYQQVLGQGPQFIFQYYEKEERGRGNFPDRFSARQFPNYSSELNVNALLLGDSALYLCASSLGQGHPNYGYTFGSGTRLTVV.